These 29 T cell receptor beta chains originate from one sample sequenced in a study of cytomegalovirus exposure and HLA in healthy donors. Primers: 60 Vbeta forward and 13 Jbeta reverse. TCRdb keeps only in-frame clones here, not all; method: immunoSEQ multiplex PCR. The data contain about 160,000 clones, about 80% of them singletons. The specimen sequenced was PBMCs. These receptors were taken from a man aged 25 to 40 in good health and CMV-seronegative.

V is TRBV7-2 and J is TRBJ2-1; 10 positions agree with TRBD2. The germline V gene has CDR1 SGHTA and CDR2 FQGNSA. Losses at the gene ends were 1 base for V and 16 bases for J; bases not matched to a gene: 13. The CDR3 has 15 residues. CDR3 in DNA: TGTGCCAGCAGCTTAGAACCCCTAGCGGGAGCCCCGGGCTTCTTC. Protein sequence: CASSLEPLAGAPGFF.

This chain connects TRBV5-1 to TRBJ2-7, with 8 positions matching TRBD2. Trimming took 3 bases from V and 4 from J; bases not matched to a gene: 9. This CDR3 comprises 15 residues. Germline CDR1 reads SGHRS; CDR2 reads YFSETQ. CDR3 loop: CASSSAIGGVYEQYF. The CDR3 region has the DNA TGCGCCAGCAGCTCCGCCATCGGGGGGGTATACGAGCAGTACTTC.

The chain has TRBV11-2 and TRBJ2-2, with D possibly TRBD2 on 6 matching bases. The CDR3 loop spans 15 amino acids. Germline CDR1 reads SGHAT; CDR2 reads FQNNGV. V dropped 1 base and J dropped 6 bases, with 12 bases sitting between them. This CDR3 reads CASSLAGVSPGELFF. For the CDR3, the DNA is TGTGCCAGCAGCTTAGCGGGAGTCTCCCCCGGGGAGCTGTTTTTT.

The CDR3 reads CASSLDIQVFGYTF. The CDR3 DNA sequence: TGTGCCAGCAGCTTAGATATACAGGTCTTTGGCTACACCTTC. V is TRBV7-9 and J is TRBJ1-2; D is perhaps TRBD1 (5 bases). Trimming stripped 1 base from V and 7 bases from J, with 13 bases between. The germline V gene encodes CDR1 SEHNR and CDR2 FQNEAQ (reference sequence). CDR3 length equals 14 residues.

The V and J genes are TRBV7-6 and TRBJ2-1; 16 nucleotides agree with TRBD2. This CDR3 has 17 residues. The ends lost 1 base at V and 7 bases at J; junction bases unmatched: 4. CDR1 is SGHVS, CDR2 FNYEAQ, per germline. CDR3 region: CASSLEGLAGGSNEQFF. CDR3 coding DNA: TGTGCCAGCAGCTTAGAGGGACTAGCGGGAGGGTCAAATGAGCAGTTCTTC.

This clone has a handful of counts. This rearrangement joins TRBV19 to TRBJ2-2; TRBD2 aligns across 14 bases. The trim removed 6 bases at V and 5 bases at J, leaving 5 bases unmatched. Germline V gene data show CDR1 as LNHDA and CDR2 as SQIVND (reference sequence). There are 16 residues in the CDR3. For the CDR3, the DNA is TGTGCCAGTAGGACTAGCGGGAGGGTAAGAACCGGGGAGCTGTTTTTT. Translated: CASRTSGRVRTGELFF.

The chain carries TRBV15 and TRBJ2-1; 7 bases agree with TRBD1. J lost 1 base, V lost 1 base, and 4 bases had no gene match. This CDR3 has 16 residues. Germline values: CDR1 LNHNV, CDR2 YYDKDF (reference sequence). The DNA of the CDR3 is TGTGCCACCAGCAGAGCGACAGGGCCGTCCTACAATGAGCAGTTCTTC. Translation gives CATSRATGPSYNEQFF.

The chain uses TRBV7-9 and TRBJ1-2; 7 bases map to TRBD1. This CDR3 has 15 amino acids. J lost 8 bases, V lost 2 bases, and 11 bases had no gene match. The V gene's germline CDR1 is SEHNR and CDR2 FQNEAQ (reference sequence). Written as DNA, the CDR3 is TGTGCCAGCAGCTTATCGGCTACAGGGGTCGGGGGCTACACCTTC. This sequence encodes CASSLSATGVGGYTF.

The genes are TRBV9 and TRBJ1-1; 7 bases are a match to TRBD1. Unmatched junction bases numbered 12, after V lost 3 bases and J lost 1 base. This CDR3 comprises 17 residues. From germline, CDR1 is SGDLS and CDR2 YYNGEE. CDR3 nucleotide sequence: TGTGCCAGCAGCGCCTCCTGGCAGGACAGGACGAACACTGAAGCTTTCTTT. Its protein product is CASSASWQDRTNTEAFF.

The chain has TRBV4-1 and TRBJ2-1; TRBD1 matches at 9 bases. The germline V gene has CDR1 MGHRA and CDR2 YSYEKL. The CDR3 spans 15 residues. The V gene end was trimmed by 2 bases and the J gene end by 8 bases; junction bases not matched to a gene: 7. CDR3 nucleotide sequence: TGCGCCAGCAGCCAAACAAACAGGGGGCTCGATGAGCAGTTCTTC. Translation: CASSQTNRGLDEQFF.

The chain has TRBV30 and TRBJ2-7, with a weak D call TRBD1 (6 bases). The CDR3 consists of 14 residues. From germline, CDR1 is GTSNPN and CDR2 SVGIG (reference sequence). V was shortened by 1 base and J by 4 bases, with 14 bases between the two germline ends. The CDR3 region is CAWSAPPDRYEQYF. In DNA form, the CDR3 reads TGTGCCTGGAGTGCTCCCCCGGACAGATACGAGCAGTACTTC.

The rearrangement links TRBV13 to TRBJ2-3, with 14 positions matching TRBD2. Germline assignment: CDR1 PRHDT and CDR2 FYEKMQ (reference sequence). V was clipped by 4 bases and J by 6 bases; unmatched bases: 9. The CDR3 length is 17 residues. The CDR3 coding sequence is TGTGCCAGCAGCTCGGAGACTAGCGGGGGGGCTTCCGATACGCAGTATTTT. Amino acids: CASSSETSGGASDTQYF.

The CDR3 coding sequence is TGTGCCAGCAGTTTAGGGGGAGTGGGGGGGCTAATTGAGCAGTTCTTC. It codes for CASSLGGVGGLIEQFF. The chain is built from TRBV28 and TRBJ2-1; D possibly corresponds to TRBD2 (7 bases). Trimming stripped 2 bases from V and 9 bases from J, with 20 bases between. The CDR3 is made up of 16 amino acids. In germline, CDR1 is MDHEN, CDR2 SYDVKM.

Written as DNA, the CDR3 is TGTGCCTCCGGGGAGGGGGACACCGGGGAGCTGTTTTTT. Protein product: CASGEGDTGELFF. The chain uses TRBV6-5 and TRBJ2-2; D might be TRBD2 (7 bases). The germline V and J ends were trimmed by 11 bases and 3 bases, with 13 bases remaining between them. The CDR3 loop spans 13 amino acids. CDR1 is MNHEY, CDR2 SVGAGI, per germline.

Notes on this clone: The junction does not match germline at one end; this may be a read error. The chain joins TRBV7-9 to TRBJ1-2, with D perhaps matching TRBD1 (5 bases). The CDR3 extends over 12 amino acids. Per germline, CDR1 SEHNR and CDR2 FQNEAQ (reference sequence). CDR3 amino acids: CASSRDSSSVKF. CDR3 in DNA: TGTGCCAGCAGCAGGGACTCTAGCTCCGTTAAGTTC.

The genes are TRBV15 and TRBJ2-7, with a tentative D call TRBD1 (6 bases). Per the germline V gene, CDR1 is LNHNV and CDR2 is YYDKDF (reference sequence). This CDR3 is 14 amino acids long. Trimming took 4 bases from V and 2 from J, leaving 12 bases between them. The CDR3 here is CATSIRTATYEQYF. CDR3 coding DNA: TGTGCCACCAGCATACGGACAGCAACCTACGAGCAGTACTTC.

The V and J genes are TRBV4-1 and TRBJ1-3, with D possibly being TRBD1 (6 bases). The V gene lost 1 base and the J gene lost 8 bases, with 15 bases spanning the gap. Germline V gives CDR1 MGHRA, CDR2 YSYEKL. This CDR3 has 15 residues. In DNA form, the CDR3 reads TGCGCCAGCAGCCAAGGGTTCAGGGGCCGTTACACCATATATTTT. This gives the protein CASSQGFRGRYTIYF.

This clone has just one count. CDR3 protein: CASSQDWTSGYIRNNEQFF. DNA of the CDR3: TGTGCCAGCAGCCAAGATTGGACTAGCGGGTATATTAGGAACAATGAGCAGTTCTTC. This sequence joins TRBV14 and TRBJ2-1, with 11 bases fitting TRBD2. The length of the CDR3 is 19 residues. In germline, CDR1 is SGHDN, CDR2 FVKESK. V gave up 0 bases and J gave up 5 bases; unmatched junction bases: 12.

The V gene is TRBV5-4, the J gene TRBJ2-2; 9 nucleotides align to TRBD1. The CDR3 has 17 amino acids. V dropped 2 bases and J dropped 5; count of bases not matched to a gene: 10. CDR1 is SGHNT and CDR2 is YYREEE in the germline V gene (reference sequence). The CDR3 bases are TGTGCCAGCAGCTTCATGGGACAGGGTTGGGGAACCGGGGAGCTGTTTTTT. Residues: CASSFMGQGWGTGELFF.

The chain joins TRBV10-3 to TRBJ2-7; 7 bases agree with TRBD1. From germline, CDR1 is ENHRY and CDR2 SYGVKD. The CDR3 runs to 14 residues. V shed 2 bases and J 7 bases; nucleotides not matched to a gene: 8. The CDR3 here is CAISEGQGVGEQYF. For the CDR3, the DNA is TGTGCCATCAGTGAGGGGCAGGGGGTAGGGGAGCAGTACTTC.

The gene calls are TRBV9 and TRBJ2-5; no firm D call. The CDR3 runs to 16 residues. The ends were cut back, 0 bases at V and 1 base at J, with 13 bases in the middle. Germline V gene data show CDR1 as SGDLS and CDR2 as YYNGEE. The CDR3, as DNA: TGTGCCAGCAGCGTAGGAGGTGGTACGACCCAAGAGACCCAGTACTTC. Translation: CASSVGGGTTQETQYF.

CDR3 sequence: CATSRDRVGNTEAFF. CDR3 sequence (DNA): TGTGCCACCAGCCGGGACAGGGTGGGGAACACTGAAGCTTTCTTT. V gene TRBV15 combines with J gene TRBJ1-1; TRBD1 matches at 9 bases. CDR1 and CDR2 (germline): LNHNV, YYDKDF (reference sequence). This CDR3 region has 15 residues. After removal of 5 bases from V and 1 base from J, the junction contained 5 bases not matched to a gene.

This chain connects TRBV11-1 to TRBJ2-1; 7 nucleotides agree with TRBD2. This CDR3 region has 15 residues. The V gene's germline CDR1 is SGHAT and CDR2 FQDESV (reference sequence). The V segment lost 6 bases and the J segment 0 bases; nucleotides outside the gene matches: 5. The DNA of the CDR3 is TGTGCCAGCAGTAAAGCGGGGAGCTCCTACAATGAGCAGTTCTTC. The encoded protein is CASSKAGSSYNEQFF.

V is TRBV2 and J is TRBJ2-7; D is unclear. Germline-derived CDR1 and CDR2 are SNHLY and FYNNEI. Trimming took 6 bases from V and 0 from J, leaving 3 bases between them. There are 11 residues in the CDR3. CDR3 protein: CASSLSYEQYF. CDR3 nucleotides: TGTGCCAGCAGCCTCTCCTACGAGCAGTACTTC.

The rearrangement links TRBV9 to TRBJ2-1, with a possible D match to TRBD2 (5 bases). Trimming cost V 0 bases and J 7 bases, with 8 bases left between them. Germline CDR1 SGDLS, CDR2 YYNGEE. The CDR3 contains 13 residues. CDR3 region: CASSVVGANEQFF. The CDR3 DNA is TGTGCCAGCAGCGTAGTGGGAGCTAATGAGCAGTTCTTC.

The chain employs TRBV15 and TRBJ2-1; 8 positions agree with TRBD1. Germline CDR1 and CDR2: LNHNV and YYDKDF (reference sequence). Trimming took 2 bases from V and 5 from J; bases not matched to a gene: 2. The CDR3 totals 14 residues. CDR3 DNA sequence: TGTGCCACCAGCAGACCAGGGGGCAACAATGAGCAGTTCTTC. Translating gives CATSRPGGNNEQFF. Filled out from reference TRBV15 and TRBJ2-1, the complete variable domain reads DAMVIQNPRYQVTQFGKPVTLSCSQTLNHNVMYWYQQKSSQAPKLLFHYYDKDFNNEADTPDNFQSRRPNTSFCFLDIRSPGLGDTAMYLCATSRPGGNNEQFFGPGTRLTVL.

This clone has only a few counts. Other nucleotide sequences from this sample produce the same CDR3. The chain uses TRBV9 and TRBJ2-3, with 8 bases matching TRBD2. The CDR3 runs 14 residues. Trimming at V came to 2 bases and at J to 4 bases, leaving 3 bases not matched to a gene. Germline-derived CDR1 and CDR2 are SGDLS and YYNGEE. The chain's CDR3 is CASSVGGGADTQYF. The CDR3 bases are TGTGCCAGCAGCGTCGGGGGGGGTGCAGATACGCAGTATTTT. The full variable domain, with the rest looked up from reference TRBV9 and TRBJ2-3, is DSGVTQTPKHLITATGQRVTLRCSPRSGDLSVYWYQQSLDQGLQFLIQYYNGEERAKGNILERFSAQQFPDLHSELNLSSLELGDSALYFCASSVGGGADTQYFGPGTRLTVL.

J is TRBJ1-6 and V is TRBV5-4; D not resolved. The ends were cut back, 0 bases at V and 9 bases at J, with 13 bases in the middle. This CDR3 contains 15 residues. Germline-derived CDR1 and CDR2 are SGHNT and YYREEE (reference sequence). In DNA form, the CDR3 reads TGTGCCAGCAGCTTGGGTGCGGCCAGAAGTTCACCCCTCCACTTT. Its protein product is CASSLGAARSSPLHF. The full variable domain, its missing parts supplied by reference TRBV5-4 and TRBJ1-6, is ETGVTQSPTHLIKTRGQQVTLRCSSQSGHNTVSWYQQALGQGPQFIFQYYREEENGRGNFPPRFSGLQFPNYSSELNVNALELDDSALYLCASSLGAARSSPLHFGNGTRLTVT.

The table lists this clone with a count of one. The rearrangement links TRBV4-3 to TRBJ2-7, with D possibly matching TRBD1 (5 bases). CDR1 is LGHNA, CDR2 YSLEER, per germline. V gave up 4 bases and J gave up 1 base, with 14 bases separating them. This CDR3 is built from 15 residues. This CDR3 reads CASSPRAVDSYEQYF. The CDR3 DNA is TGCGCCAGCAGCCCCAGGGCGGTAGATTCCTACGAGCAGTACTTC.